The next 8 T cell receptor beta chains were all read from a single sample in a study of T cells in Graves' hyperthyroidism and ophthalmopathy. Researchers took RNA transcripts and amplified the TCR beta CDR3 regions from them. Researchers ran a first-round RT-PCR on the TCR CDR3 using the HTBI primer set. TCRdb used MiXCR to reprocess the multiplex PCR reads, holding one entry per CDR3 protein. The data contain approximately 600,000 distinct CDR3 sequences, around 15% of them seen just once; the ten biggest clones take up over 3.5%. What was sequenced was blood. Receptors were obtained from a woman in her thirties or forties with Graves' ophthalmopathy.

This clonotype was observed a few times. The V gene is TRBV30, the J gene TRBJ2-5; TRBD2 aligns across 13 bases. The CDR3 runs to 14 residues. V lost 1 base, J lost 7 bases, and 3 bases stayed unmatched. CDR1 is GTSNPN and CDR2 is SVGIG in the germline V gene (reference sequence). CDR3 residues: CAWSGLAGGGTQYF. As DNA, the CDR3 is TGTGCCTGGAGTGGACTAGCGGGAGGCGGGACCCAGTACTTC.

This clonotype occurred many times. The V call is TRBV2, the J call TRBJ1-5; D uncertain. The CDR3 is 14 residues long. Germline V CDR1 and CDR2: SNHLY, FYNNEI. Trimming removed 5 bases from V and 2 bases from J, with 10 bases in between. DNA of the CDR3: TGTGCCAGCAGTAGGGAGGGCGGCAATCAGCCCCAGCATTTT. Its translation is CASSREGGNQPQHF.

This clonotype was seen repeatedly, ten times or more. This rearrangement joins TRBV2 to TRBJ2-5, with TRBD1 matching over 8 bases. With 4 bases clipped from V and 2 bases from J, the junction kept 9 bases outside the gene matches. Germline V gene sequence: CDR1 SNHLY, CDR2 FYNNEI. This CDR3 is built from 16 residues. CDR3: CASSGGTGARQETQYF. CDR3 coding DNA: TGTGCCAGCAGTGGAGGGACAGGAGCCCGTCAAGAGACCCAGTACTTC.

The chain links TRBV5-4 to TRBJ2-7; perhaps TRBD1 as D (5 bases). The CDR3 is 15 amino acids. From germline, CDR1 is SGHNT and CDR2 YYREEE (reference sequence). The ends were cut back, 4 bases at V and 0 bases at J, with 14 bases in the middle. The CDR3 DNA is TGTGCCAGCAGCCTAGGAGTTGGGGCCTCCTACGAGCAGTACTTC. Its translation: CASSLGVGASYEQYF.

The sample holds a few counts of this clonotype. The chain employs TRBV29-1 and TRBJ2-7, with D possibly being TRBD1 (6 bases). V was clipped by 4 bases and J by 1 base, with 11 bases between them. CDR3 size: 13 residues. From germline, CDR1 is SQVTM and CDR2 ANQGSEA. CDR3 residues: CSVVRTESYEQYF. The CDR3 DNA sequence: TGCAGCGTTGTGAGGACAGAATCCTACGAGCAGTACTTC.

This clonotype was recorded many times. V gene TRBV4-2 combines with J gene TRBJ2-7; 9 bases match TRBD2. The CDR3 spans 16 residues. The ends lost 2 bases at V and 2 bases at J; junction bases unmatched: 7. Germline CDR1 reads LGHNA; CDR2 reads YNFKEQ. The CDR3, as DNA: TGTGCCAGCAGCCAAACTTATAGCGGGAGAACCTACGAGCAGTACTTC. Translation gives CASSQTYSGRTYEQYF.

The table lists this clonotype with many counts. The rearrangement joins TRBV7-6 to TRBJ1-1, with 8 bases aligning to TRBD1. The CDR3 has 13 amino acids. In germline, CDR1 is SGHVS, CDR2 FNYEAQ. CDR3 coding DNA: TGTGGAGAAAAGAACAGGGGGGACACTGAAGCTTTCTTT. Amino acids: CGEKNRGDTEAFF.

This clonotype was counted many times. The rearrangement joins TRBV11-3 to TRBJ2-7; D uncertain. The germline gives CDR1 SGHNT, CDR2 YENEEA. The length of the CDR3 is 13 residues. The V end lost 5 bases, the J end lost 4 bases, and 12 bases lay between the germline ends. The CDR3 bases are TGTGCCAGCAGCCGCAAACACGTTTACGAGCAGTACTTC. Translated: CASSRKHVYEQYF.